This TCR beta chain is drawn from a study of blood T cell repertoires in COVID-19. This clone was counted between two and nine times. In the original workflow: Estimation of nucleated cell counts relied on the amplification of reference gene primers. The assay was immunoSEQ multiplex PCR, and TCRdb's table has in-frame clones only and misses some. That table is the source of V, J and clone size, and D and trimming were worked out from the DNA. The table has around 100,000 clones, 84% seen once. The V gene's germline CDR1 is LNHNV and CDR2 YYDKDF (reference sequence). The ends were cut back, 5 bases at V and 0 bases at J, with 11 bases in the middle. The CDR3 length is 15 residues.

Sequencing was carried out using peripheral blood. The chain joins TRBV15 to TRBJ1-5; no definite D call. The source is a human donor in a cohort sampled during active or convalescent COVID-19. CDR3 residues: CATSQDTYSNQPQHF. In DNA form, the CDR3 reads TGTGCCACCAGCCAAGACACGTATAGCAATCAGCCCCAGCATTTT. The whole variable domain, filled in from reference TRBV15 and TRBJ1-5, reads DAMVIQNPRYQVTQFGKPVTLSCSQTLNHNVMYWYQQKSSQAPKLLFHYYDKDFNNEADTPDNFQSRRPNTSFCFLDIRSPGLGDTAMYLCATSQDTYSNQPQHFGDGTRLSIL.